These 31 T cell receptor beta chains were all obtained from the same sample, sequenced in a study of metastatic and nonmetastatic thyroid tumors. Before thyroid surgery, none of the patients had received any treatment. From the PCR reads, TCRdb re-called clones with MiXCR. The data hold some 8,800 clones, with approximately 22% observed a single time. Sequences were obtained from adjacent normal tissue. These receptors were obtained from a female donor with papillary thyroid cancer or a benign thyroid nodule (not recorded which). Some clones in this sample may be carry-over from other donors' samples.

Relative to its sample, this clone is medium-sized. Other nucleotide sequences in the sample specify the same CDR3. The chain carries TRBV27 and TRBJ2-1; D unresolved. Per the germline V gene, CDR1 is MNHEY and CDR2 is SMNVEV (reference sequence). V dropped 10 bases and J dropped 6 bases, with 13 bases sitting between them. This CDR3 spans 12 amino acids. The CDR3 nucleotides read TGTGCCACTTCCCGCTCGGGCAATGAGCAGTTCTTC. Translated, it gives CATSRSGNEQFF.

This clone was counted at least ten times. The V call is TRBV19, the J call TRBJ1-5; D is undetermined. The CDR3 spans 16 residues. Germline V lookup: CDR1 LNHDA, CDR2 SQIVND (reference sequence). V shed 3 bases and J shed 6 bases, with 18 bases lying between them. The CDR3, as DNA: TGTGCCAGTAGTATCAGGAGGGTCGTAGCTGGTCAGCCCCAGCATTTT. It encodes CASSIRRVVAGQPQHF.

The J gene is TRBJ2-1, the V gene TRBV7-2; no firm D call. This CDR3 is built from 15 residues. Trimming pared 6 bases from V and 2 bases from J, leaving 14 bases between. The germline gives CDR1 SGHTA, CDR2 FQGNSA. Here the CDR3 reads CASSLAAGTYNEQFF. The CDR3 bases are TGTGCCAGCAGTCTTGCTGCTGGTACCTACAATGAGCAGTTCTTC.

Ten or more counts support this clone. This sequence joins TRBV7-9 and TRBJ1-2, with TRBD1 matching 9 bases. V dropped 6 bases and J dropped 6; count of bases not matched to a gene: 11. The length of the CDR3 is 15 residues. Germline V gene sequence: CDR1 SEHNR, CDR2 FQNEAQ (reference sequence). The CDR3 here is CASSSTPDRGDGYTF. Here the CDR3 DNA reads TGTGCCAGCAGTTCTACCCCTGACAGGGGGGATGGCTACACCTTC.

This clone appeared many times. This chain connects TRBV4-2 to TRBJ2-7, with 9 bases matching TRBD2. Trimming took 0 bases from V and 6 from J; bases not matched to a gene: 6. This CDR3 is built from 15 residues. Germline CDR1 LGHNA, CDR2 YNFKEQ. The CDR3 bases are TGTGCCAGCAGCCAAGATATAGCGGGAGCAGGCGAGCAGTACTTC. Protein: CASSQDIAGAGEQYF.

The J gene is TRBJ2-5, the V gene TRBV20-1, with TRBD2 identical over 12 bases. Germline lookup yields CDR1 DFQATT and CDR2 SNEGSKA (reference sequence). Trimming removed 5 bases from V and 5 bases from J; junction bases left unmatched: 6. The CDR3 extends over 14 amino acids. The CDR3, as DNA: TGCAGTGCTCGACGACTAGCGGGAGCTGAGACCCAGTACTTC. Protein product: CSARRLAGAETQYF.

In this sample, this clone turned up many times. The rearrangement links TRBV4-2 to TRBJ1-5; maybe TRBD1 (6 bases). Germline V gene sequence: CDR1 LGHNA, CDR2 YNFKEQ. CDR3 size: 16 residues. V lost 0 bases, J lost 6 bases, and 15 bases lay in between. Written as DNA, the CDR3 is TGTGCCAGCAGCCAAGATGGGGGGCAGGGAGGTCAGCCCCAGCATTTT. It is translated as CASSQDGGQGGQPQHF.

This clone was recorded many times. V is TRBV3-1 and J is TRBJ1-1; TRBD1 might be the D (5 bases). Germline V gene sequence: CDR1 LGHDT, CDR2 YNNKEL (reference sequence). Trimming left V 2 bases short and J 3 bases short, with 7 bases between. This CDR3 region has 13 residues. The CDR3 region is CASSQQGDTEAFF. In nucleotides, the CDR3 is TGTGCCAGCAGCCAACAGGGAGACACTGAAGCTTTCTTT.

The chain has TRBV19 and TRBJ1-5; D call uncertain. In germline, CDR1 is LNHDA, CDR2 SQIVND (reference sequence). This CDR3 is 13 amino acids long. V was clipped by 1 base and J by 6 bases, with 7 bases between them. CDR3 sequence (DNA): TGTGCCAGTAGTATAGGGGGAAGTCAGCCCCAGCATTTT. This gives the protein CASSIGGSQPQHF. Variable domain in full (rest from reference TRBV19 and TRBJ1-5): DGGITQSPKYLFRKEGQNVTLSCEQNLNHDAMYWYRQDPGQGLRLIYYSQIVNDFQKGDIAEGYSVSREKKESFPLTVTSAQKNPTAFYLCASSIGGSQPQHFGDGTRLSIL.

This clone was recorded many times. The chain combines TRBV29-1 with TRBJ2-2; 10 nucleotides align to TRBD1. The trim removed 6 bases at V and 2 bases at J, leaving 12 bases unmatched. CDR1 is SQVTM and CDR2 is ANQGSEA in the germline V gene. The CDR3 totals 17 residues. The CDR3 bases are TGCAGCGTCCGACAGGGGGCTGTTAGCGGAAACACCGGGGAGCTGTTTTTT. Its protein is CSVRQGAVSGNTGELFF.

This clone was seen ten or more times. As DNA, the CDR3 is TGTGCCAGCAGCTTAGCCCGGTCCTCTGGAAACACCATATATTTT. Translated, it gives CASSLARSSGNTIYF. The rearrangement uses TRBV7-2 and TRBJ1-3; no reliable D call. CDR3 length: 15 residues. Deletions cut 0 bases from V and 0 bases from J, with 6 bases between. CDR1 is SGHTA and CDR2 is FQGNSA in the germline V gene.

The chain's CDR3 is CASTLSGGTLHF. CDR3 DNA sequence: TGTGCCAGCACCCTGAGTGGGGGCACCCTCCACTTT. The V and J genes are TRBV11-1 and TRBJ1-6; possibly TRBD1 for D (6 bases). This CDR3 spans 12 amino acids. The ends were cut back, 7 bases at V and 14 bases at J, with 15 bases in the middle. The germline V gene encodes CDR1 SGHAT and CDR2 FQDESV (reference sequence).

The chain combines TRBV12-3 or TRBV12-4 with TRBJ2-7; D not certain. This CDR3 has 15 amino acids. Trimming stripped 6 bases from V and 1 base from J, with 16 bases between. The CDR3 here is CASRGTTTHSYEQYF. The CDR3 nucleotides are TGTGCCAGCAGGGGTACCACTACCCATTCCTACGAGCAGTACTTC.

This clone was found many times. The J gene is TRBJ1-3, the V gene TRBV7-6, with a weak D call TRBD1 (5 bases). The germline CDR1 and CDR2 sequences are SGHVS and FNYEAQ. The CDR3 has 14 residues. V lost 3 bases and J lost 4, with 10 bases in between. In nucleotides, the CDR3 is TGTGCCAGCAGCTTGGGGGGGTCCGGAAACACCATATATTTT. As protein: CASSLGGSGNTIYF. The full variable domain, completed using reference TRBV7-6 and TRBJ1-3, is GAGVSQSPRYKVTKRGQDVALRCDPISGHVSLYWYRQALGQGPEFLTYFNYEAQQDKSGLPNDRFSAERPEGSISTLTIQRTEQRDSAMYRCASSLGGSGNTIYFGEGSWLTVV.

The CDR3 sequence: CASSESGASLDVYTF. CDR3 bases: TGCGCCAGCAGTGAGTCAGGGGCCTCCCTAGATGTCTACACCTTC. The rearrangement uses TRBV10-2 and TRBJ1-2; D may be TRBD1 (5 bases). Trimming took 0 bases from V and 10 from J, leaving 18 bases between them. The CDR3 contains 15 residues. Germline assignment: CDR1 WSHSY and CDR2 SAAADI.

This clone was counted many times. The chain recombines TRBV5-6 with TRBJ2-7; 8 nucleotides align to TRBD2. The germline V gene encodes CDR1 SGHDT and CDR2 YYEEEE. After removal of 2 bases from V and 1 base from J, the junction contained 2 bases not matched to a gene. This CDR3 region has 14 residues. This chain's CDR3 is CASSFSGISYEQYF. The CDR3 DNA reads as TGTGCCAGCAGCTTTAGCGGGATTTCCTACGAGCAGTACTTC. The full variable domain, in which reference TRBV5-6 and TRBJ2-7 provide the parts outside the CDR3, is DAGVTQSPTHLIKTRGQQVTLRCSPKSGHDTVSWYQQALGQGPQFIFQYYEEEERQRGNFPDRFSGHQFPNYSSELNVNALLLGDSALYLCASSFSGISYEQYFGPGTRLTVT.

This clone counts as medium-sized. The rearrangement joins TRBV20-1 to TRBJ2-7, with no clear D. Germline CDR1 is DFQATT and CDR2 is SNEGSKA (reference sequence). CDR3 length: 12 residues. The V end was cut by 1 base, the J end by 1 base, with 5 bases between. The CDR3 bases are TGCAGTGCTAGAGGGGTTTCCTACGAGCAGTACTTC. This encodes CSARGVSYEQYF.

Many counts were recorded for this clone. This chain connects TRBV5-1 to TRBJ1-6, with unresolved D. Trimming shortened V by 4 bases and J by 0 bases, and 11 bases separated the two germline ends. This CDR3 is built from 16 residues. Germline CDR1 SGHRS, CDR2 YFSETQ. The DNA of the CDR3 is TGCGCCAGCAGCCTCTACTCGGGCTCCTATAATTCACCCCTCCACTTT. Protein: CASSLYSGSYNSPLHF.

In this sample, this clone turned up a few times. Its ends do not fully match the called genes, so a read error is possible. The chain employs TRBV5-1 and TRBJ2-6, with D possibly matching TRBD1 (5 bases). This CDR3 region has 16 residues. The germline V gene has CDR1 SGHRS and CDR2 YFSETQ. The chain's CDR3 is CASNPGSYSGADVPTF. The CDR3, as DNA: TGCGCCAGCAACCCGGGCTCCTACTCTGGGGCCGACGTCCCGACTTTC.

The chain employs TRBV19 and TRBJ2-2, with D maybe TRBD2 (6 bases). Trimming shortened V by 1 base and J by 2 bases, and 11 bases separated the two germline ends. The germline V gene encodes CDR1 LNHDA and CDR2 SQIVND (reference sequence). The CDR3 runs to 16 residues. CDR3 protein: CASSIGGVSNTGELFF. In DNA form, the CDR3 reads TGTGCCAGTAGTATAGGGGGGGTATCAAACACCGGGGAGCTGTTTTTT.

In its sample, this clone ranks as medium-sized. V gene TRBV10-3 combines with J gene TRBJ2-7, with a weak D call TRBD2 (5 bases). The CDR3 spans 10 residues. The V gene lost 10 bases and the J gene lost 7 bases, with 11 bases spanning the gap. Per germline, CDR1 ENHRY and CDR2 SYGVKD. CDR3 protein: CATLSGEQYF. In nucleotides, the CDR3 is TGTGCCACCCTGTCGGGGGAGCAGTACTTC.

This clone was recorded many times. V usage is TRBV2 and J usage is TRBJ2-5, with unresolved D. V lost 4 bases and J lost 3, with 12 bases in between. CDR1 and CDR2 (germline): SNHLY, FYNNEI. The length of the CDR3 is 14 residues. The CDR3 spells CASSGWGTEETQYF. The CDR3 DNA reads TGTGCCAGCAGTGGGTGGGGAACAGAAGAGACCCAGTACTTC.

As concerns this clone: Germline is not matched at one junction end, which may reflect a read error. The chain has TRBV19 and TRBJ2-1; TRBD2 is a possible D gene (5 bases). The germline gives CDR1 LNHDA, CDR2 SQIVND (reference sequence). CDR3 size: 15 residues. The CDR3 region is CTSSKFGERYNEQFF. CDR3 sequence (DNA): TGTACCAGTAGTAAGTTCGGGGAGCGCTACAATGAGCAGTTCTTC.

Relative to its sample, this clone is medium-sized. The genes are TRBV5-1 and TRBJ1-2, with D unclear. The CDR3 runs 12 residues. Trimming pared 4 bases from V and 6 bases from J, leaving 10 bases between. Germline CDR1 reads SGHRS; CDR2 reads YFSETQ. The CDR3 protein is CASSIEGNGYTF. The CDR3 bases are TGCGCCAGCAGCATAGAAGGAAATGGCTACACCTTC.

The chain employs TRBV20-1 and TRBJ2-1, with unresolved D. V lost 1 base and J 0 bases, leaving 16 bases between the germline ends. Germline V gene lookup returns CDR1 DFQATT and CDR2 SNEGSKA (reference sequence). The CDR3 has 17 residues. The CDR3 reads CSARAPTAYSSYNEQFF. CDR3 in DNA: TGCAGTGCTAGAGCGCCGACCGCCTACAGCTCCTACAATGAGCAGTTCTTC.

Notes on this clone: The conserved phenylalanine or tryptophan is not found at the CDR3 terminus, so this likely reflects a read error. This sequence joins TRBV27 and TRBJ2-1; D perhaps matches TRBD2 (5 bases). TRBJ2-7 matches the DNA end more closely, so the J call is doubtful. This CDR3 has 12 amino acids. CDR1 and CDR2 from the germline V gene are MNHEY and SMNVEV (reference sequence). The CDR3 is CASSFRGNEQYN. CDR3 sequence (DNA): TGTGCCAGCAGTTTCCGGGGAAACGAGCAGTACAAC.

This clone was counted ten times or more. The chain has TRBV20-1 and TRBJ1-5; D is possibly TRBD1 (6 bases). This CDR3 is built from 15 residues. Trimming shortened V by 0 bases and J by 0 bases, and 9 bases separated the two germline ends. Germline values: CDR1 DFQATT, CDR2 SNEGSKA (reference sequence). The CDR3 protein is CSAREWGASNQPQHF. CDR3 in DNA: TGCAGTGCTAGAGAATGGGGGGCTAGCAATCAGCCCCAGCATTTT.

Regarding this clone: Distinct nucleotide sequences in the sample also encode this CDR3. CDR3 DNA sequence: TGTGCCAGCACAGGGGTTCTCGTCGAGACCCAGTACTTC. This gives the protein CASTGVLVETQYF. The chain couples TRBV5-6 to TRBJ2-5, with D possibly being TRBD1 (6 bases). The CDR3 totals 13 residues. Deletions cut 6 bases from V and 5 bases from J, with 14 bases between. Per germline, CDR1 SGHDT and CDR2 YYEEEE.

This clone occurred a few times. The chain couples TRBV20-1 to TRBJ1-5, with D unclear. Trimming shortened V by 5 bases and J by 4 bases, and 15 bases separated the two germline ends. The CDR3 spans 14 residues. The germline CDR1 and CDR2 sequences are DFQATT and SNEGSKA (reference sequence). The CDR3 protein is CSAGIGTDNQPQHF. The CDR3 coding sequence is TGCAGTGCTGGCATCGGTACAGATAATCAGCCCCAGCATTTT.

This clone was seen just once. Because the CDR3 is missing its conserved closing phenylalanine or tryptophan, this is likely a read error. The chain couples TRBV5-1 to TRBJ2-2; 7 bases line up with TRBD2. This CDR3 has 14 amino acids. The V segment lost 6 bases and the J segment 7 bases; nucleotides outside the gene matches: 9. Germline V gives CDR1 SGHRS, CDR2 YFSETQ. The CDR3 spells CASNDGGVIGELFL. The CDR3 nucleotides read TGCGCCAGCAACGATGGGGGGGTGATCGGGGAGCTGTTTCTT.

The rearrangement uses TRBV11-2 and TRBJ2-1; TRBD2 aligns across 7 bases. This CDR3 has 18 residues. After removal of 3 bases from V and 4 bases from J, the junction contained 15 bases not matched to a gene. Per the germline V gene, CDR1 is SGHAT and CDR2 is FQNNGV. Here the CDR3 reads CASSFVPHLAELYNEQFF. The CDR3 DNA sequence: TGTGCCAGCAGCTTTGTCCCCCACCTAGCGGAATTATACAATGAGCAGTTCTTC.